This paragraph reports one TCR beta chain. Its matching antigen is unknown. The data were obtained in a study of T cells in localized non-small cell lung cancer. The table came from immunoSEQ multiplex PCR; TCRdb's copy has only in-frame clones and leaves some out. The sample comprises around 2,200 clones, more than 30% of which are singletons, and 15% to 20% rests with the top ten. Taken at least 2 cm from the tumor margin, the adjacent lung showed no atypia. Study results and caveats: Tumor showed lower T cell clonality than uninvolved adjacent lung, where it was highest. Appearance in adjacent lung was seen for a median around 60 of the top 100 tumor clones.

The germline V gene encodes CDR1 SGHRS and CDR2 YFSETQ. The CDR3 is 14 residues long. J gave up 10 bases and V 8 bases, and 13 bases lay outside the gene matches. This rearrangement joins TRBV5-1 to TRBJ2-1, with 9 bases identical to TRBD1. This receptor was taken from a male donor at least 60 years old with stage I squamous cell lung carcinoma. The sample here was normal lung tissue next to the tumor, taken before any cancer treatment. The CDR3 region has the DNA TGCGCCAGTACCGGGACAGGGTCGGGTGGGGAGCAGTTCTTC. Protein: CASTGTGSGGEQFF.